The present entry profiles one TCR beta chain with its context. CDR3 length equals 14 residues. Germline V CDR1 and CDR2: LNHNV, YYDKDF (reference sequence). V lost 2 bases and J lost 2, with 7 bases in between. The data are from a study of T cell responses to AZD1222 COVID-19 vaccine. The table came from immunoSEQ multiplex PCR; TCRdb's copy has only in-frame clones and leaves some out. The sample gives around 99,000 clones, about 90% of which show up once; less than 25% is in the top ten. The material was peripheral blood, obtained on day 0 of AZD1222 vaccination. This TCR was recovered from an adult in good health. The chain is built from TRBV15 and TRBJ1-3, with a tentative D call TRBD1 (5 bases). The CDR3 nucleotides are TGTGCCACCAGCAGACCAGGGACTGGAAACACCATATATTTT. As protein: CATSRPGTGNTIYF.